This record covers a single T cell receptor beta chain. The target antigen is unknown. This record comes from a study of T cell responses to AZD1222 COVID-19 vaccine. Across the study: Pooled in the analysis were second doses at about 4 or about 12 weeks. The study's findings and limits: It should be noted that donors were predominantly white British and more often female, and clonal diversity was possibly underestimated. Recipients of two AZD1222 doses showed rising Spike-specific TCR breadth and depth. Baseline seropositives among AZD1222 recipients totaled only six.

Measured with immunoSEQ multiplex PCR; TCRdb has only the in-frame clones, and not every one. The sample has 150,000 to 180,000 clones, roughly nine tenths seen once. The CDR3 consists of 12 residues. Germline CDR1 and CDR2: ENHRY and SYGVKD. Trimming took off 6 bases at V and 1 base at J, with 6 bases between the two ends. The chain carries TRBV10-3 and TRBJ1-1, with D possibly matching TRBD1 (5 bases). Here the sequenced sample was peripheral blood, taken on day 0 of AZD1222 vaccination. This receptor was obtained from an adult in good health. The CDR3 spells CAIRGGNTEAFF. The CDR3 DNA reads as TGTGCCATCAGGGGGGGGAACACTGAAGCTTTCTTT.